These 14 T cell receptor beta chains originate from one sample sequenced in a study of T cells in localized non-small cell lung cancer. Using immunoSEQ multiplex PCR, the repertoire was profiled, and TCRdb retains in-frame clones only, with some absent. The data hold roughly 90,000 clones, with approximately 91% observed a single time. The sequenced sample was PBMCs, obtained before any cancer treatment. These TCRs come from a woman aged 40-69 years with stage II squamous cell lung carcinoma.

The gene calls are TRBV7-9 and TRBJ2-1, with TRBD2 identical over 10 bases. J gave up 1 base and V 5 bases, and 8 bases lay outside the gene matches. The CDR3 consists of 17 residues. CDR1 and CDR2 from the germline V gene are SEHNR and FQNEAQ (reference sequence). The CDR3, as DNA: TGTGCCAGCAGCCCTGGTAGCGGGGGGCGATCCTACAATGAGCAGTTCTTC. It encodes CASSPGSGGRSYNEQFF.

V is TRBV5-5 and J is TRBJ2-7, with TRBD1 as a possible D gene (5 bases). V dropped 5 bases and J dropped 1 base, with 16 bases sitting between them. Per the germline V gene, CDR1 is SGHKS and CDR2 is YYEKEE (reference sequence). There are 15 residues in the CDR3. CDR3 amino acids: CASRHDSFSSYEQYF. The CDR3 coding sequence is TGTGCCAGCAGACATGACAGTTTTTCTTCCTACGAGCAGTACTTC.

The chain's CDR3 is CASSLQDRGETQYF. CDR3 in DNA: TGTGCCAGCAGCCTACAGGACAGGGGGGAGACCCAGTACTTC. The chain links TRBV7-9 to TRBJ2-5; TRBD1 matches 10 bases. CDR3 size: 14 residues. Germline CDR1 and CDR2: SEHNR and FQNEAQ (reference sequence). The V gene end was trimmed by 5 bases and the J gene end by 5 bases; junction bases not matched to a gene: 5.

This chain connects TRBV5-1 to TRBJ2-3; TRBD2 might be the D (6 bases). Germline V lookup: CDR1 SGHRS, CDR2 YFSETQ. V lost 10 bases and J lost 2, with 20 bases in between. CDR3 length: 15 amino acids. CDR3 sequence: CACRTGTLNTDTQYF. CDR3 coding DNA: TGCGCCTGCCGGACCGGGACTCTAAACACAGATACGCAGTATTTT.

This clone has a single count. The chain is built from TRBV6-5 and TRBJ1-4; D not resolved. V dropped 3 bases and J dropped 4 bases, with 15 bases sitting between them. Looked up from germline, CDR1 is MNHEY and CDR2 is SVGAGI. The CDR3 runs 16 residues. The CDR3 DNA reads as TGTGCCAGCAGTTATGGGTGGGGTGAGGTTAATGAAAAACTGTTTTTT. Translating it yields CASSYGWGEVNEKLFF.

As to this clone: This CDR3 is also generated by other DNA sequences in the sample. This chain uses TRBV6-1 with TRBJ1-2; D is ambiguous. V was shortened by 5 bases and J by 6 bases, with 19 bases between the two germline ends. The CDR3 has 15 amino acids. CDR1 MNHNS and CDR2 SASEGT come from the germline V gene. The CDR3, as DNA: TGTGCCAGCAGTCCGGAGGACCTCGGAATCCATGGCTACACCTTC. Translation: CASSPEDLGIHGYTF.

The chain joins TRBV7-8 to TRBJ2-3; 11 nucleotides agree with TRBD2. V dropped 4 bases and J dropped 2; count of bases not matched to a gene: 5. CDR3 length equals 16 residues. Germline CDR1 reads SGHVS; CDR2 reads FQNEAQ. DNA for the CDR3: TGTGCCAGCAGCTCAGTAGCGGGGGGGAACACAGATACGCAGTATTTT. This translates into CASSSVAGGNTDTQYF.

The chain couples TRBV5-1 to TRBJ1-1; 7 nucleotides agree with TRBD1. With V trimmed by 4 bases and J by 4 bases, 13 bases remained unmatched. The CDR3 runs 16 residues. Germline loops: CDR1 SGHRS, CDR2 YFSETQ. Here the CDR3 reads CASSHSPTGPGTEAFF. The CDR3 coding sequence is TGCGCCAGCAGCCACAGCCCGACAGGGCCGGGCACTGAAGCTTTCTTT. Combining the CDR3 with reference TRBV5-1 and TRBJ1-1 gives the whole variable domain KAGVTQTPRYLIKTRGQQVTLSCSPISGHRSVSWYQQTPGQGLQFLFEYFSETQRNKGNFPGRFSGRQFSNSRSEMNVSTLELGDSALYLCASSHSPTGPGTEAFFGQGTRLTVV.

This clone was detected only once. V is TRBV7-9 and J is TRBJ1-5; TRBD1 agrees at 7 bases. There are 15 residues in the CDR3. CDR1 and CDR2 (germline): SEHNR, FQNEAQ (reference sequence). Germline trimming cut 1 base from V and 0 bases from J; bases unmatched to any gene: 0. The CDR3: CASSLGTGSNQPQHF. The CDR3 coding sequence is TGTGCCAGCAGCTTAGGGACAGGTAGCAATCAGCCCCAGCATTTT.

This chain joins TRBV7-6 and TRBJ1-4, with D hard to call. Germline V lookup: CDR1 SGHVS, CDR2 FNYEAQ. Trimming cost V 1 base and J 4 bases, with 7 bases left between them. There are 14 residues in the CDR3. The CDR3 nucleotides are TGTGCCAGCAGCTTAGAAGCTGATAATGAAAAACTGTTTTTT. Encoded protein: CASSLEADNEKLFF.

The rearrangement links TRBV30 to TRBJ2-7; a weak D match, TRBD2 (6 bases). Germline CDR1 is GTSNPN and CDR2 is SVGIG (reference sequence). V was pared by 3 bases and J by 3 bases, with 15 bases between. The CDR3 totals 14 residues. The CDR3 region has the DNA TGTGCCTGGAGACGGACTACTGGATTCTACGAGCAGTACTTC. Translating gives CAWRRTTGFYEQYF.

The chain links TRBV6-4 to TRBJ2-1, with 12 bases matching TRBD2. With V trimmed by 3 bases and J by 9 bases, 6 bases remained unmatched. Germline loops: CDR1 MRHNA, CDR2 SNTAGT. The CDR3 has 15 residues. Here the CDR3 reads CASSETSGGGGEQFF. Written as DNA, the CDR3 is TGTGCCAGCAGTGAGACTAGCGGGGGAGGTGGTGAGCAGTTCTTC.

The chain is built from TRBV28 and TRBJ2-7; 7 bases align to TRBD1. After removal of 5 bases from V and 7 bases from J, the junction contained 14 bases not matched to a gene. The germline CDR1 and CDR2 sequences are MDHEN and SYDVKM. This CDR3 is built from 15 residues. CDR3 in amino acids: CASSPDRRLLGEQYF. CDR3 DNA sequence: TGTGCCAGCAGTCCGGACAGGCGACTTTTGGGGGAGCAGTACTTC.

The chain employs TRBV4-2 and TRBJ2-2; the match to TRBD2 covers 14 bases. This CDR3 is 18 amino acids long. CDR1 LGHNA and CDR2 YNFKEQ come from the germline V gene. V lost 0 bases, J lost 5 bases, and 5 bases stayed unmatched. CDR3 DNA: TGTGCCAGCAGCCAAGATTATGGGACTAGCGGGAGAACCGGGGAGCTGTTTTTT. It is translated as CASSQDYGTSGRTGELFF.